The 7 T cell receptor beta chains below come from one sample, sequenced in a study of cytomegalovirus exposure and HLA in healthy donors. PCR employed 60 Vbeta and 13 Jbeta primers. Clones were read by immunoSEQ multiplex PCR, and TCRdb kept only the in-frame ones, dropping some. Counted here are some 160,000 clones, about four fifths occurring once; the ten biggest clones make up approximately 0.47%. What was sequenced was PBMCs. Receptor source: a woman aged 45-59 years in good health and CMV-seronegative.

The chain uses TRBV5-1 and TRBJ2-7; 11 nucleotides match TRBD1. Unmatched junction bases numbered 10, after V lost 4 bases and J lost 4 bases. The CDR3 is made up of 16 amino acids. Per the germline V gene, CDR1 is SGHRS and CDR2 is YFSETQ. Here the CDR3 DNA reads TGCGCCAGCAGCCTTTCCTGGACAGGGGGCTCGTACGAGCAGTACTTC. This translates into CASSLSWTGGSYEQYF.

V is TRBV9 and J is TRBJ2-3; 8 nucleotides match TRBD2. The germline V gene encodes CDR1 SGDLS and CDR2 YYNGEE. The CDR3 extends over 16 amino acids. The V gene end was trimmed by 0 bases and the J gene end by 1 base; junction bases not matched to a gene: 4. CDR3 in amino acids: CASSVGDSGGTDTQYF. The CDR3, as DNA: TGTGCCAGCAGCGTAGGGGATAGCGGGGGCACAGATACGCAGTATTTT.

The chain links TRBV28 to TRBJ1-5; possibly TRBD1 for D (5 bases). The V end was cut by 2 bases, the J end by 5 bases, with 10 bases between. CDR3 length equals 14 residues. Germline values: CDR1 MDHEN, CDR2 SYDVKM. The CDR3 reads CASSLGAGHQPQHF. The DNA of the CDR3 is TGTGCCAGCAGTTTAGGGGCCGGGCATCAGCCCCAGCATTTT.

The CDR3 sequence: CASSKGQAGAETQYF. CDR3 sequence (DNA): TGTGCCAGCAGCAAGGGACAGGCCGGGGCAGAGACCCAGTACTTC. The chain uses TRBV9 and TRBJ2-5; 8 bases map to TRBD1. V was clipped by 4 bases and J by 4 bases; unmatched bases: 9. The CDR3 runs to 15 residues. CDR1 is SGDLS, CDR2 YYNGEE, per germline.

The rearrangement uses TRBV5-6 and TRBJ2-1, with D unresolved. Between the trimmed V and J ends, which lost 0 bases and 0 bases, there was a span of 13 bases. The germline gives CDR1 SGHDT, CDR2 YYEEEE. CDR3 length: 17 amino acids. The CDR3 region is CASSLGLRQSSYNEQFF. The CDR3 DNA reads as TGTGCCAGCAGCTTGGGGCTTAGACAAAGCTCCTACAATGAGCAGTTCTTC.

The chain uses TRBV11-2 and TRBJ2-5; D possibly corresponds to TRBD2 (6 bases). The V gene's germline CDR1 is SGHAT and CDR2 FQNNGV. Trimming left V 1 base short and J 6 bases short, with 12 bases between. The CDR3 sequence is 14 residues long. The CDR3, as DNA: TGTGCCAGCAGCTTAGTGGAGGGGATGAAGACCCAGTACTTC. Its protein product is CASSLVEGMKTQYF. The full variable domain, rest sourced from reference TRBV11-2 and TRBJ2-5, is EAGVAQSPRYKIIEKRQSVAFWCNPISGHATLYWYQQILGQGPKLLIQFQNNGVVDDSQLPKDRFSAERLKGVDSTLKIQPAKLEDSAVYLCASSLVEGMKTQYFGPGTRLLVL.

This chain connects TRBV4-2 to TRBJ2-5, with TRBD2 identical over 7 bases. With 1 base clipped from V and 5 bases from J, the junction kept 10 bases outside the gene matches. The CDR3 length is 16 residues. Per germline, CDR1 LGHNA and CDR2 YNFKEQ. CDR3: CASSQAGVGGGETQYF. The DNA for the CDR3 is TGTGCCAGCAGCCAAGCGGGAGTCGGGGGAGGGGAGACCCAGTACTTC.